These T cell receptor beta chains were read from a single sample in a study of blood T cell repertoires in COVID-19. Some clones are missing from TCRdb's copy, which holds only in-frame ones; the method was immunoSEQ multiplex PCR. The top ten hold roughly 1% of the sample, which has 390,000 or so clones, roughly nine tenths seen once. Sequencing input: PBMCs or T cells enriched from blood (not recorded which). The receptors shown here come from a man aged 18 to 30 who had recovered from COVID-19. Each CDR3 is given with its conserved first and last residue. Each record gives: D gene, J gene, clone size, V gene, CDR3 DNA, CDR3 protein. D genes are given only for firm matches. Rows may omit the clone size; those that give it use once, few, many or a size class.

d_gene: TRBD2
j_gene: TRBJ2-1
abundance: .
v_gene: TRBV6-6
CDR3nt: TGTGCCAGCCTTGTAGCGGGGGGGAATGAGCAGTTCTTC
CDR3aa: CASLVAGGNEQFF

d_gene: TRBD2
j_gene: TRBJ2-2
abundance: .
v_gene: TRBV7-8
CDR3nt: TGTGCCAGCAGCCCCCGACTAGCGGGGGGCGCGAACACCGGGGAGCTGTTTTTT
CDR3aa: CASSPRLAGGANTGELFF

d_gene: .
j_gene: TRBJ2-1
abundance: .
v_gene: TRBV9
CDR3nt: TGTGCCAGCAGCGTAGTCCCAGGGATCTATGAGCAGTTCTTC
CDR3aa: CASSVVPGIYEQFF

d_gene: .
j_gene: TRBJ1-1
abundance: .
v_gene: TRBV6-1
CDR3nt: TGTGCCAGCAGTGAGGGCTATTTGAACACTGAAGCTTTCTTT
CDR3aa: CASSEGYLNTEAFF

d_gene: .
j_gene: TRBJ2-3
abundance: .
v_gene: TRBV30
CDR3nt: TGTGCCTGGAGCTTAACAGAAGATACGCAGTATTTT
CDR3aa: CAWSLTEDTQYF

d_gene: .
j_gene: TRBJ2-5
abundance: .
v_gene: TRBV5-4
CDR3nt: TGTGCCAGCAGCTTAAGTGAGCGGAGGCGGGAGACCCAGTACTTC
CDR3aa: CASSLSERRRETQYF

d_gene: .
j_gene: TRBJ1-1
abundance: many
v_gene: TRBV15
CDR3nt: TGTGCCACCAGCAAGTGGGGGGGGAACACTGAAGCTTTCTTT
CDR3aa: CATSKWGGNTEAFF

d_gene: TRBD2
j_gene: TRBJ2-7
abundance: .
v_gene: TRBV5-1
CDR3nt: TGCGCCAGCAGCTTGAAACGACTAGCGGGGACAGCCGTCTACGAGCAGTACTTC
CDR3aa: CASSLKRLAGTAVYEQYF

d_gene: TRBD1
j_gene: TRBJ1-1
abundance: .
v_gene: TRBV28
CDR3nt: TGTGCCAGCAGTGCCGGGACAGATAACACTGAAGCTTTCTTT
CDR3aa: CASSAGTDNTEAFF

d_gene: TRBD2
j_gene: TRBJ2-1
abundance: .
v_gene: TRBV6-5
CDR3nt: TGTGCCAGCAGTTACTCGAATAAAGCGGGGGATGAGCAGTTCTTC
CDR3aa: CASSYSNKAGDEQFF

d_gene: TRBD2
j_gene: TRBJ2-7
abundance: .
v_gene: TRBV6-2/TRBV6-3
CDR3nt: TGTGCCAGCAGTAGGGCGGGGGGCTCCTACGAGCAGTACTTC
CDR3aa: CASSRAGGSYEQYF

d_gene: .
j_gene: TRBJ2-3
abundance: .
v_gene: TRBV19
CDR3nt: TGTGCCAGTAGTATGGAGGACAGCACAGATACGCAGTATTTT
CDR3aa: CASSMEDSTDTQYF

d_gene: TRBD2
j_gene: TRBJ2-5
abundance: once
v_gene: TRBV5-1
CDR3nt: TGCGCCAGCAGCCCTAGCGGGGGGGCAATTCAAGAGACCCAGTACTTC
CDR3aa: CASSPSGGAIQETQYF

d_gene: TRBD1
j_gene: TRBJ1-3
abundance: .
v_gene: TRBV5-1
CDR3nt: TGCGCCAGCAGCTTGGCCTACAGGGGGGAGTCTGGAAACACCATATATTTT
CDR3aa: CASSLAYRGESGNTIYF

d_gene: TRBD2
j_gene: TRBJ2-7
abundance: .
v_gene: TRBV7-2
CDR3nt: TGTGCCAGCAGCTTCGGGGGGGCCCTTGGCTACGAGCAGTACTTC
CDR3aa: CASSFGGALGYEQYF

d_gene: .
j_gene: TRBJ1-5
abundance: .
v_gene: TRBV4-1
CDR3nt: TGCGCCAGCAGCCAAGCCCCTACAGGTCAGCCCCAGCATTTT
CDR3aa: CASSQAPTGQPQHF

d_gene: .
j_gene: TRBJ1-1
abundance: .
v_gene: TRBV7-2
CDR3nt: TGTGCCAGCAGCTTGGGGAGGAACACTGAAGCTTTCTTT
CDR3aa: CASSLGRNTEAFF